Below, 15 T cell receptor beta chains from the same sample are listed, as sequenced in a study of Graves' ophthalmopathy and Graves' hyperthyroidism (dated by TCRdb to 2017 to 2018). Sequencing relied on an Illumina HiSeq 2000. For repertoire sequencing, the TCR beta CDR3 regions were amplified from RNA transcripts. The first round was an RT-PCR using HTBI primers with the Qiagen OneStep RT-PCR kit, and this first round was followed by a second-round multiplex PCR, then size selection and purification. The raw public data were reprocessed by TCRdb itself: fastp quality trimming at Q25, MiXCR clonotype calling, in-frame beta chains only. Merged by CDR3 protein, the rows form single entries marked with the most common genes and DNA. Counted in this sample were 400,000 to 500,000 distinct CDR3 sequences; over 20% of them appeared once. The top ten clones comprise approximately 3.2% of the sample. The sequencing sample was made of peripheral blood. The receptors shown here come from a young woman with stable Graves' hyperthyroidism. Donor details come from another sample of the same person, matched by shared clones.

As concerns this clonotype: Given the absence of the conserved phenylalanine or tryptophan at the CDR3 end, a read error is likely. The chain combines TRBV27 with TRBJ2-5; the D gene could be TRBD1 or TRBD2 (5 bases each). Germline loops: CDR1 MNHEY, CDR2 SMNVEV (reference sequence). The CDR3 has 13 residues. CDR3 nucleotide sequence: TGTGCCACCGCAAGGGGAGTCGGAGAGTCCCAGTACTAC. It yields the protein CATARGVGESQYY.

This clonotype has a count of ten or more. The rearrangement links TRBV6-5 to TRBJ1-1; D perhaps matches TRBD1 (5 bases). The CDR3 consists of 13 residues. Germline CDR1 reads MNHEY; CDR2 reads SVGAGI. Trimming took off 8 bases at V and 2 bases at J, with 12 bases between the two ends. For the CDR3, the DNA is TGTGCCAGCGGGTACCGGGACAACACTGAAGCTTTCTTT. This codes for CASGYRDNTEAFF.

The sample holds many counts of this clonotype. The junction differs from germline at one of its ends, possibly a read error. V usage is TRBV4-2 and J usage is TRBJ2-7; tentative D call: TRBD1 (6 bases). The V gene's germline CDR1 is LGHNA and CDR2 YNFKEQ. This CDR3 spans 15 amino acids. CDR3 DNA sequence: TGTACCAGCAGTCAAAGGCACAGGGAGACCTACGAGCAGTACTTC. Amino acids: CTSSQRHRETYEQYF.

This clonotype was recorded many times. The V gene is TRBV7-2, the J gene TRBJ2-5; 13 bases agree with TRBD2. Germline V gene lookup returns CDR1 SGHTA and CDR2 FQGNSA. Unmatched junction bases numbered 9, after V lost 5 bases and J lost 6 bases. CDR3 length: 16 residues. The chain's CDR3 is CASSPGTSGAGKTQYF. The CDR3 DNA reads TGTGCCAGCAGCCCAGGGACTAGCGGGGCGGGAAAGACCCAGTACTTC. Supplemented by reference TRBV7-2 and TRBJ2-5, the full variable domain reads GAGVSQSPSNKVTEKGKDVELRCDPISGHTALYWYRQSLGQGLEFLIYFQGNSAPDKSGLPSDRFSAERTGGSVSTLTIQRTQQEDSAVYLCASSPGTSGAGKTQYFGPGTRLLVL.

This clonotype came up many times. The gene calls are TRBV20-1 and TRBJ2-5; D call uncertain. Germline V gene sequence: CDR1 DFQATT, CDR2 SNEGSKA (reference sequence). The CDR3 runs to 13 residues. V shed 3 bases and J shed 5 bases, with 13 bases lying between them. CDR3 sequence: CSASAESGETQYF. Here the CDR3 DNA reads TGCAGTGCTAGCGCGGAATCTGGGGAGACCCAGTACTTC.

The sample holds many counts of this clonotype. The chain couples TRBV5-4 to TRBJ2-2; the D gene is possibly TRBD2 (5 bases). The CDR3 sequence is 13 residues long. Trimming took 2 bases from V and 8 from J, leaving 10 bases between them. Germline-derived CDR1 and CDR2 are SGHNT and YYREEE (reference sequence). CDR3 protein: CASSLGREGELFF. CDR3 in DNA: TGTGCCAGCAGCTTAGGACGGGAAGGGGAGCTGTTTTTT.

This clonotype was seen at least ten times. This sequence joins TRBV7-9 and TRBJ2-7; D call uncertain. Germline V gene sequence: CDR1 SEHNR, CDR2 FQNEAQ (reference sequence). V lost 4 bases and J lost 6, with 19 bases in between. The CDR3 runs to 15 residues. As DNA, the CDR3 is TGTGCCAGCAGCTCCTACGGGCGTCAGCTGGGCGAGCAGTACTTC. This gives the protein CASSSYGRQLGEQYF.

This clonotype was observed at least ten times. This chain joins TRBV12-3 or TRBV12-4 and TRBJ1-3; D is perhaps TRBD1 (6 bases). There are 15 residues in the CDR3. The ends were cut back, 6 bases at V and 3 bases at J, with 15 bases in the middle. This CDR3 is CASSYGQGGGNTIYF. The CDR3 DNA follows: TGTGCCAGCAGCTATGGACAAGGGGGTGGAAACACCATATATTTT.

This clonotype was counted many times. The chain's CDR3 is CASSLGTRIYGYTF. The CDR3 bases are TGTGCCAGCAGCTTAGGGACACGGATCTATGGCTACACCTTC. The V gene is TRBV5-6, the J gene TRBJ1-2; D is perhaps TRBD1 (6 bases). Trimming removed 2 bases from V and 4 bases from J, with 12 bases in between. The CDR3 loop spans 14 amino acids. Per germline, CDR1 SGHDT and CDR2 YYEEEE.

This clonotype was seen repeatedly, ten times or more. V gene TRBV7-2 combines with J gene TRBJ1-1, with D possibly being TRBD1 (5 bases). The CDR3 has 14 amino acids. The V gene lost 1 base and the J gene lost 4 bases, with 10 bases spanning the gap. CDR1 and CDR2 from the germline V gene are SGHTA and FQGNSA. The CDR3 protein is CASSLVKGTTEAFF. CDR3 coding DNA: TGTGCCAGCAGCTTAGTGAAGGGGACCACTGAAGCTTTCTTT.

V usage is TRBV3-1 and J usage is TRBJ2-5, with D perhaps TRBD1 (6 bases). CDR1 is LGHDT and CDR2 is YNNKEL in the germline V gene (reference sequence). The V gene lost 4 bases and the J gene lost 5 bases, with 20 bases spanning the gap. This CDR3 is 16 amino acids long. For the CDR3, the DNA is TGTGCCAGCAGCCCCCGAGGGGGAAGGTTAGGGGAGACCCAGTACTTC. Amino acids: CASSPRGGRLGETQYF.

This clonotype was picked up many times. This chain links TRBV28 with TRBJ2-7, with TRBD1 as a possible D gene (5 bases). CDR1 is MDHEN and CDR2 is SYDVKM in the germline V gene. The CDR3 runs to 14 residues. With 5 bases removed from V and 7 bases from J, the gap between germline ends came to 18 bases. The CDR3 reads CASSPPMGREEQYF. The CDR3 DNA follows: TGTGCCAGCAGTCCACCCATGGGGCGAGAGGAGCAGTACTTC.

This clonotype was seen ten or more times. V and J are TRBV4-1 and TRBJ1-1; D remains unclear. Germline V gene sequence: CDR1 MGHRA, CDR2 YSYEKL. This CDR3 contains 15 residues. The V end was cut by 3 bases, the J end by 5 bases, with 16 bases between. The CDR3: CASSQDSDLRTEAFF. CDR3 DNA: TGCGCCAGCAGCCAGGACTCGGACCTCAGGACTGAAGCTTTCTTT.

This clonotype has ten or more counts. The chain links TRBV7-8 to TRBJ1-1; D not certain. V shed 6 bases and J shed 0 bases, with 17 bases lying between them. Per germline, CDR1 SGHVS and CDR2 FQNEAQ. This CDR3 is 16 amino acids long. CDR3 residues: CASRVGRAYMNTEAFF. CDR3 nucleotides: TGTGCCAGCAGGGTCGGCAGAGCCTACATGAACACTGAAGCTTTCTTT.

CDR3 sequence (DNA): TGTGCCAGCAGCCACGCCGGGACAGAAGAGACCCAGTACTTC. The encoded protein is CASSHAGTEETQYF. The chain couples TRBV3-1 to TRBJ2-5; the match to TRBD1 covers 7 bases. The CDR3 has 14 amino acids. J was trimmed by 3 bases and V by 3 bases; bases with no gene match: 4. Germline CDR1 is LGHDT and CDR2 is YNNKEL (reference sequence).